The present T cell receptor beta chain was sequenced within a study of blood T cell repertoires in COVID-19. Study in general: From the United States, Italy and Spain came samples of acute and convalescent COVID-19.

Authors' methods: Estimation of nucleated cell counts was performed using reference gene primer amplification. The data were produced by immunoSEQ multiplex PCR, yet TCRdb's version contains in-frame clones alone and is incomplete. Clone size and the V and J calls come from that table; the DNA yielded D and trimming. This sample has some 300,000 clones, with roughly 86% found just once. Participants came from around 25 US areas, aged about 18 to 95 years. The study counted Cohort 3 donors as recovered given two negative PCRs, clearance, or symptom resolution. This CDR3 is 14 amino acids long. Trimming stripped 1 base from V and 1 base from J, with 4 bases between. Germline lookup yields CDR1 MNHEY and CDR2 SMNVEV (reference sequence).

This sequence joins TRBV27 and TRBJ2-2; D call uncertain. Material: PBMCs or T cells enriched from blood (not recorded which). This receptor was obtained from a woman under 40 who had recovered from COVID-19. The CDR3 region is CASSLFWNTGELFF. Here the CDR3 DNA reads TGTGCCAGCAGTTTATTCTGGAACACCGGGGAGCTGTTTTTT.